This T cell receptor (beta chain) was observed in a study of tumor and adjacent non-tumor tissue in lung cancer. The overall study: Histology: 11 to 13 adenocarcinoma, a couple of squamous cell carcinoma, 1 small cell lung cancer. Patients were aged about 30 to 80, nine to eleven men and about five women, stage I to III.

The template was RNA from unsorted bulk tissue. This non-tumor lung sample came from over 3 cm beyond the tumor edge. Study-wide results and caveats: Significantly higher TCR diversity was found in tumor than normal lung.

In the case of this clonotype: Its antigen is not known. Possible read error: a much larger clone is one base away.

The library came from three nested PCR rounds adapted from ARM-PCR protocols. TCRdb fed the multiplex PCR reads into MiXCR, producing one record per CDR3 protein. The sample yields approximately 77,000 distinct CDR3 sequences, approximately 80% seen once. CDR3 length: 13 residues. Sequenced input: distant non-tumor lung tissue. The clonotype originates from a man aged 60 to 69 with non-small cell lung cancer. This chain connects TRBV12-3 or TRBV12-4 to TRBJ2-7; no clear D. CDR3 sequence (DNA): TGTGTCAGCAGTCCGGCCCCCTCCTACGAGCAGTACTTC. This gives the protein CVSSPAPSYEQYF.